This T cell receptor beta chain came from a study of vaccination effects on CD4 cells after COVID-19 (dated by TCRdb to between 2022 and 2023). About the study as a whole: Across the study, the median time from the second dose to post-vaccine sampling was 72 days (range 14 to 241). The Oncomine TCR Beta short-read assay on an Illumina iSeq 100 was used to sequence cultures from other donors in the study. Altogether, around eleven COVID-19 convalescent patients and several SARS-CoV-2-naive healthy vaccine recipients made up the full study. In both COVID-19 convalescent patients and infection-naive vaccine recipients, the study compared SARS-CoV-2 spike-specific CD4+ TCR repertoires from before mRNA vaccination with those from after it.

Worth noting for this clone: Its target antigen remains unknown. No much larger clonotype is one base removed from it; base qualities were not supplied.

Library preparation was by the immunoSEQ multiplex PCR assay. DNA from the cultured and isolated CD4+ T cells underwent TCR beta CDR3 sequencing. In the paper's pipeline: Non-productive TCR sequences were discarded, and reads were trimmed to the CDR3 region, with only CDR3s of 7 or more amino acids retained. Antigen-specific clonotypes were identified with the MANAFEST web app by comparing expansion in peptide wells against reference cultures. To be called positive, a clone needed expansion at FDR<0.05 compared with the reference and with all other wells, an odds ratio greater than 5, and a frequency greater than 0.1% in two replicate wells. A clonotype was called cross-reactive if it was significantly expanded both in SARS-CoV-2 spike wells and in at least one common cold coronavirus spike condition. CDR3 similarity was assessed by Levenshtein distance using the stringdist R package, and unrooted trees were constructed with ape in R 3.6.1. TCRdb holds this immuneACCESS table with in-frame rearrangements only. Some clones are missing; in checked studies, unresolved V genes explain under half, and the rest has no known cause. Clone size and V and J calls were adopted from that table, with D and trimming inferred from the DNA. For this sample there are some 50,000 clones; under 85% appear just once. The top ten clones comprise about 16% of the sample.

Spanning cysteine to phenylalanine, the CDR3 consists of 15 amino acids. Only CDR3 DNA remains: 45 bases, in frame from the first base. Sequences SGHRS (CDR1) and YFSETQ (CDR2) are obtained from the germline V gene. After removal of 5 bases from V and 4 bases from J, the junction retains 9 bases not matched to a gene. In the ViraFEST assay, PBMC were stimulated with viral peptide pools, and antigen-specific CD4+ T cell clonotypes were then identified by expansion using TCR sequencing. After 10 to 11 days of culture, CD4+ T cells were isolated with the EasySep CD4+ T cell isolation kit. Participants received two doses of either the BNT162b2 or the mRNA-1273 mRNA SARS-CoV-2 vaccine. The absence of prior SARS-CoV-2 infection in healthy vaccine recipients was confirmed by negative nucleocapsid antibodies before and after vaccination. A few million PBMC per well were cultured in IMDM with 5% human AB serum, 8.5 to 10 IU/ml IL-2 and gentamicin, plus 10 ug/ml peptides. Half of the culture medium was replaced with fresh IL-2-containing medium on days 3 and 7. Unless noted otherwise, every peptide stimulation condition was cultured in triplicate wells. Using Ficoll-Paque Plus gradient centrifugation, PBMC were separated from whole blood and then either used fresh or cryopreserved at -140C. The spike proteins of SARS-CoV-2 and of the common cold coronaviruses HCoV-NL63, HCoV-OC43 and HCoV-229E were spanned by overlapping peptide pools. Genomic DNA was extracted from cultured CD4+ T cells with the QIAamp micro DNA kit.

Overall study outcomes, separate from this receptor: The study was limited by a small number of convalescent patients, and early post-infection timepoints were lacking. In healthy vaccine recipients, vaccine-induced clones were almost all SARS-CoV-2 mono-reactive, with only 1 of 255 being cross-reactive with common cold coronaviruses. Marked clonal contraction was observed in both infection-induced and vaccine-induced clones at late post-vaccination timepoints, consistent with waning T cell responses.

The receptor was isolated from a human donor who received a COVID-19 vaccine. The specimen was CD4+ T cells from PBMCs cultured with HCoV-OC43 spike peptides, collected after COVID-19 vaccination. Read against the paper, the sample's cell subset or site label means: HCoV-OC43 spike overlapping peptide pool stimulation. This chain joins TRBV5-1 to TRBJ2-3; the junction holds 8 bases that match TRBD2. In nucleotide form, the sequence is TGCGCCAGCAGGTCAGGAGCCGGGAGGGCAGATACGCAGTATTTT. It encodes CASRSGAGRADTQYF.